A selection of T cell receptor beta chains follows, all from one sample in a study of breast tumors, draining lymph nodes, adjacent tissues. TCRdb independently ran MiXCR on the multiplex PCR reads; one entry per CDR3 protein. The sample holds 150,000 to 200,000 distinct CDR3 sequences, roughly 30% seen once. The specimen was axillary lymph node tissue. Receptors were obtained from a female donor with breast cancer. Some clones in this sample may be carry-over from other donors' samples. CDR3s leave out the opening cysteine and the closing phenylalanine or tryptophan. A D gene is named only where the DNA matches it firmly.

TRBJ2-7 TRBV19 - ASSILGAGGEQY
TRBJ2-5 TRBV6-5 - ASSSIAAGQESQY
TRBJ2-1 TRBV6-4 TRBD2 ASSDSRLAEYNEQF
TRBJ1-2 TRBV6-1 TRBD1 ASRGGQGADGYT
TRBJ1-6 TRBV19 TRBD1 ASRRDGQGRYNSPLH
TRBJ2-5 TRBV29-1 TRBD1 SGDSAGGEETQY
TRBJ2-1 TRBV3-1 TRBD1 ASSQVTGGNEQF
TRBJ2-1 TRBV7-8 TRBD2 ASSLGLAGYQQF
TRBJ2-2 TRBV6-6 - ASSFRLGGRELF
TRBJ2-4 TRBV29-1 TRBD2 SVWWGGLAKNIQY
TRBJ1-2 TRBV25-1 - ASSAAYGYT
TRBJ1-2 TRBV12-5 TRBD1 ARDSGGGYT
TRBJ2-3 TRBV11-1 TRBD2 ASSPYGGLGGPTDTQY
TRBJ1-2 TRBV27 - ASSLSASREGYT
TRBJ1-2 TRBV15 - ATSSMTGSNGYT
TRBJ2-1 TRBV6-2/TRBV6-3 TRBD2 ASSHAGGLRAGENNEQF
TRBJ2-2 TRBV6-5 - ASSYRNQGHGELF
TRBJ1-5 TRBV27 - ASSPRGGQPQH
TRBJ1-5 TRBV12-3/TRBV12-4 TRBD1 ASSVGQPNQPQH
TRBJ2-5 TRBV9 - ASSVGSTLQETQY
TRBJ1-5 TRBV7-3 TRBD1 ASSRGQPNTGEPQH
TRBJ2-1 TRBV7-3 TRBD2 ASRPSGGANEQF
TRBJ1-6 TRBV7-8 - ASSPVGVNSPLR
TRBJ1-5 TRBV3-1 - ASSHATGGNQPQH
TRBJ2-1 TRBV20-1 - SARNRDSYNEQF
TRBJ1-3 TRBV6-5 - ASSTRLSGARINTIY
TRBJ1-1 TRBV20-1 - SAREPLGLGTEAF
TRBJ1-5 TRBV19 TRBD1 ASSNRDRGPADQPQH
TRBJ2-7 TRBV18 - ASSPPTVRAYEQY
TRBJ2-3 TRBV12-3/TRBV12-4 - ASSLSTDTQY
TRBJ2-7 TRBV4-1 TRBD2 ASSQDARAGAFYEQY
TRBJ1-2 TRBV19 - ASSSTGSGYT
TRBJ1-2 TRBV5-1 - ASSLTGNRGNT
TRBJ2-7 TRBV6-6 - ASSSAVYEQY
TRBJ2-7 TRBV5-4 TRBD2 ASSMGGTLDEQY
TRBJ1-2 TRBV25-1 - ASSGGHYGYT
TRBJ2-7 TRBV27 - ASSSWGRGYYEQY
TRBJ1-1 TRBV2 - ASTGHPNTEAF
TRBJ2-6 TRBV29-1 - SVETGSGANVLT
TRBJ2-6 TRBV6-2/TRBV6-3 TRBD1 ASSYPRDRGMAGANVLT
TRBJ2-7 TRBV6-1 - ASSYLTGTTSYEQY
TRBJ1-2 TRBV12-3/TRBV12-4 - ASSLMAAYGYT
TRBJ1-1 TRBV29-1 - SVDVQAYTEAF
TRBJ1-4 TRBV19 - ASSIGNSPTNEKLF
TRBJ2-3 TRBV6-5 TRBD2 ASRPRGGTDLTQY
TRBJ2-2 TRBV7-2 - ASSSGPTGELF
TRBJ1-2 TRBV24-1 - ATSDLGGSDYGYT
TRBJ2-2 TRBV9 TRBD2 ASSVTREGLGELF
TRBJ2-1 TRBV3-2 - ASSRSGSTYNEQF